One and the same sample provided the 8 T cell receptor beta chains below, sequenced in a study of T cells in Graves' hyperthyroidism and ophthalmopathy. Regions amplified from RNA transcripts were the TCR beta CDR3 regions. An initial round of RT-PCR targeting the TCR CDR3 relied on the HTBI primer set. TCRdb re-called the multiplex PCR reads through MiXCR, storing one row per CDR3 protein. Of approximately 690,000 distinct CDR3 sequences listed, less than 25% are singletons. The sequencing sample was made of blood. All receptors come from a man aged 30-40 years with Graves' ophthalmopathy.

The chain couples TRBV28 to TRBJ2-7, with a tentative D call TRBD2 (5 bases). V was cut by 8 bases and J by 7 bases, with 12 bases left in between. Per germline, CDR1 MDHEN and CDR2 SYDVKM. The CDR3 runs 11 residues. The CDR3 protein is CASGGLGEQYF. The CDR3 coding sequence is TGTGCCAGCGGAGGTCTGGGAGAGCAGTACTTC.

Many counts were recorded for this clonotype. The CDR3 region has the DNA TGTGCCTGGACAGTAGGTGGAGATACGCAGTATTTT. It translates to CAWTVGGDTQYF. This chain joins TRBV30 and TRBJ2-3; no reliable D call. V was shortened by 4 bases and J by 5 bases, with 10 bases between the two germline ends. The CDR3 consists of 12 residues. Germline assignment: CDR1 GTSNPN and CDR2 SVGIG (reference sequence).

This clonotype was counted only a few times. This chain links TRBV20-1 with TRBJ2-7; 10 bases agree with TRBD1. The CDR3 loop spans 15 amino acids. Looked up from germline, CDR1 is DFQATT and CDR2 is SNEGSKA (reference sequence). Trimming cost V 0 bases and J 1 base; bases outside gene matches: 3. The CDR3 loop is CSARETGGASYEQYF. DNA for the CDR3: TGCAGTGCTAGAGAGACAGGGGGCGCGTCCTACGAGCAGTACTTC.

This clonotype has a handful of counts. The chain links TRBV6-2 or TRBV6-3 to TRBJ1-4; no clear D. In germline, CDR1 is MNHEY, CDR2 SVGEGT. V was cut by 7 bases and J by 0 bases, with 12 bases left in between. This CDR3 has 15 residues. DNA for the CDR3: TGTGCCAGCAATCCGAGGGCCGCAACTAATGAAAAACTGTTTTTT. Translation: CASNPRAATNEKLFF.

The J gene is TRBJ2-1, the V gene TRBV4-1, with D unclear. The V gene lost 1 base and the J gene lost 8 bases, with 9 bases spanning the gap. The CDR3 contains 13 residues. From germline, CDR1 is MGHRA and CDR2 YSYEKL. CDR3 in DNA: TGCGCCAGCAGCCAAGCCAGTCTCGATGAGCAGTTCTTC. Translated: CASSQASLDEQFF.

The V call is TRBV28, the J call TRBJ1-1; 10 bases match TRBD1. Unmatched junction bases numbered 8, after V lost 2 bases and J lost 2 bases. The germline V gene has CDR1 MDHEN and CDR2 SYDVKM. The CDR3 covers 17 residues. The CDR3 loop reads CASSLPRTGGGNTEAFF. The CDR3 DNA sequence: TGTGCCAGCAGTTTACCCCGGACAGGGGGGGGAAACACTGAAGCTTTCTTT.

This clonotype was picked up a small number of times. For the CDR3, the DNA is TGTGCCAGCAGCCCGAGGCCACGGAATGAAAAACTGTTTTTT. This codes for CASSPRPRNEKLFF. The chain carries TRBV28 and TRBJ1-4; D unclear. Germline-derived CDR1 and CDR2 are MDHEN and SYDVKM. The length of the CDR3 is 14 residues. The V and J ends lost 6 bases and 5 bases respectively, with 13 bases between them.

This clonotype has just a few counts. The chain links TRBV6-1 to TRBJ1-5; tentatively, D is TRBD1 (6 bases). Per the germline V gene, CDR1 is MNHNS and CDR2 is SASEGT. The CDR3 is 14 amino acids. Deletions cut 5 bases from V and 4 bases from J, with 12 bases between. Here the CDR3 reads CASSNGQPNQPQHF. The CDR3 DNA follows: TGTGCCAGCAGTAACGGACAGCCTAATCAGCCCCAGCATTTT.